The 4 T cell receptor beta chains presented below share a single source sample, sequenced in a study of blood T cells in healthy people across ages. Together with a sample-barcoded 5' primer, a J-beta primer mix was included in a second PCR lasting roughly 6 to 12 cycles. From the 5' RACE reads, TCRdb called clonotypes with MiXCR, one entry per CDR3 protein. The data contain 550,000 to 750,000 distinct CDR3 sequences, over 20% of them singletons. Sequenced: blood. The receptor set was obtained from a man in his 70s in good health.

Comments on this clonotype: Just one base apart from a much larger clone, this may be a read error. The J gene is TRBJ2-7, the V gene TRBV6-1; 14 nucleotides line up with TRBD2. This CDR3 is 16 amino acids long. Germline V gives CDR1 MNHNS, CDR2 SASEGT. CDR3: CASSEDGLAGGYEHYF. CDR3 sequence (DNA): TGTGCCAGCAGTGAAGACGGACTAGCGGGAGGCTACGAGCACTACTTC.

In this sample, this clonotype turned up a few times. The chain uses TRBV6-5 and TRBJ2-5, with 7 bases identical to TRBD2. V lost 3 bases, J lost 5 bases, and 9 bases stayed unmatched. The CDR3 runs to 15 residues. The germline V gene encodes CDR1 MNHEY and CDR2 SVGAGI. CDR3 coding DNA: TGTGCCAGCAGTTATTCCGCGGGAGTGAGGGAGACCCAGTACTTC. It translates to CASSYSAGVRETQYF.

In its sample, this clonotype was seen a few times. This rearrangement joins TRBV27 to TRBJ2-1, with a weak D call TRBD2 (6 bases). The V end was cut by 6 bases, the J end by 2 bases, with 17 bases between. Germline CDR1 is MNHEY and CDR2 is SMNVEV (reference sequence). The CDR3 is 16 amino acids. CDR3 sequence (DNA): TGTGCCAGCAGAATTATGAGCGGGCACGCCTACAATGAGCAGTTCTTC. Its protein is CASRIMSGHAYNEQFF.

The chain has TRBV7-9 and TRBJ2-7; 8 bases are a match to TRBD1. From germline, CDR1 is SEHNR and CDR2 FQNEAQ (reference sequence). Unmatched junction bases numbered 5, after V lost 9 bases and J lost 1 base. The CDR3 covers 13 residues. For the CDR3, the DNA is TGTGCCAGTGGGGGACAGGAATCCTACGAGCAGTACTTC. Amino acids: CASGGQESYEQYF.